The source of this TCR beta chain is a study of control samples from healthy donors and cancer patients. Trimming took 7 bases from V and 9 from J; bases not matched to a gene: 11. The CDR3 contains 14 residues. Germline assignment: CDR1 MNHEY and CDR2 SVGEGT. TCRdb's table, derived via immunoSEQ multiplex PCR, lists solely in-frame clones and lacks some. The sample carries approximately 63,000 clones, approximately 85% recorded once. This receptor was taken from a middle-aged man in good health. The sample was blood. This chain uses TRBV6-2 or TRBV6-3 with TRBJ1-5; 8 bases are shared with TRBD1. The CDR3 region is CASTPGGRQGPQHF. The CDR3 nucleotides read TGTGCCAGCACCCCAGGGGGCAGGCAAGGGCCCCAGCATTTT.